Below are 20 T cell receptor beta chains sequenced from a single sample in a study of CD4+ T cells in melanoma. Using immunoSEQ multiplex PCR, the repertoire was profiled, and TCRdb retains in-frame clones only, with some absent. The data hold 40,000 to 50,000 clones, with about 91% observed a single time. Sequences were obtained from peripheral blood. The receptors were sampled from a human donor with melanoma.

The rearrangement joins TRBV7-9 to TRBJ2-5; no definite D call. The V end lost 6 bases, the J end lost 6 bases, and 14 bases lay between the germline ends. The V gene's germline CDR1 is SEHNR and CDR2 FQNEAQ (reference sequence). CDR3 length: 13 residues. The CDR3 DNA reads as TGTGCCAGCAGTCTCGCCCAAGCGAAGACCCAGTACTTC. It encodes CASSLAQAKTQYF.

The V call is TRBV7-6, the J call TRBJ2-3; 11 bases are shared with TRBD2. CDR3 length equals 16 residues. J lost 4 bases, V lost 1 base, and 4 bases had no gene match. CDR1 is SGHVS, CDR2 FNYEAQ, per germline. The CDR3 loop is CASSLVVAGGADTQYF. The CDR3 DNA is TGTGCCAGCAGCTTAGTGGTAGCGGGGGGGGCAGATACGCAGTATTTT.

The rearrangement uses TRBV5-4 and TRBJ1-4; possible D gene TRBD1, 5 bases. Germline V lookup: CDR1 SGHNT, CDR2 YYREEE (reference sequence). Trimming cost V 4 bases and J 4 bases, with 14 bases left between them. This CDR3 region has 15 residues. DNA for the CDR3: TGTGCCAGCAGCCCGGGGACGGGTAGTAATGAAAAACTGTTTTTT. It specifies CASSPGTGSNEKLFF.

The chain joins TRBV29-1 to TRBJ1-1; TRBD1 agrees at 7 bases. This CDR3 comprises 13 residues. The V gene's germline CDR1 is SQVTM and CDR2 ANQGSEA. J was trimmed by 4 bases and V by 6 bases; bases with no gene match: 8. The CDR3 region has the DNA TGCAGCGTGCGCCGGGACAGCACCACTGAAGCTTTCTTT. Encoded protein: CSVRRDSTTEAFF.

Details on this clone: The same CDR3 also results from other DNA sequences found in this sample. The gene calls are TRBV18 and TRBJ2-7, with 7 bases identical to TRBD1. Losses at the gene ends were 3 bases for V and 0 bases for J; bases not matched to a gene: 5. The CDR3 consists of 15 residues. CDR1 is KGHSH and CDR2 is LQKENI in the germline V gene. Here the CDR3 reads CASSPSGQSSYEQYF. The CDR3, as DNA: TGTGCCAGCTCACCGTCGGGACAGAGCTCCTACGAGCAGTACTTC.

This clone was picked up one time. This chain joins TRBV10-2 and TRBJ2-5, with TRBD2 identical over 8 bases. The CDR3 is 16 amino acids. Per the germline V gene, CDR1 is WSHSY and CDR2 is SAAADI. Trimming removed 4 bases from V and 0 bases from J; junction bases left unmatched: 7. The CDR3 sequence: CASSVGAGEHQETQYF. The CDR3, as DNA: TGCGCCAGCAGTGTGGGAGCGGGGGAGCACCAAGAGACCCAGTACTTC.

The rearrangement joins TRBV10-3 to TRBJ2-5; 10 nucleotides agree with TRBD1. The CDR3 has 15 residues. Germline CDR1 reads ENHRY; CDR2 reads SYGVKD. The V gene end was trimmed by 3 bases and the J gene end by 4 bases; junction bases not matched to a gene: 5. CDR3 region: CAISDLWDRGETQYF. CDR3 nucleotides: TGTGCCATCAGTGATTTGTGGGACAGGGGAGAGACCCAGTACTTC.

The rearrangement links TRBV6-6 to TRBJ1-2; D gene ambiguous. The CDR3 has 13 residues. CDR1 is MNHNY and CDR2 is SVGAGI in the germline V gene (reference sequence). V lost 4 bases and J 6 bases, leaving 12 bases between the germline ends. CDR3 sequence (DNA): TGTGCCAGCAGTTTGGGCGGGGATCATGGCTACACCTTC. Translation gives CASSLGGDHGYTF.

In DNA, the CDR3 is TGTGCCAGTAGTAAAAGTAAGGCGTGGGAGACCCAGTACTTC. This gives the protein CASSKSKAWETQYF. The J gene is TRBJ2-5, the V gene TRBV19, with D unclear. Trimming took 4 bases from V and 5 from J, leaving 14 bases between them. This CDR3 has 14 residues. CDR1 and CDR2 from the germline V gene are LNHDA and SQIVND (reference sequence).

This sequence joins TRBV7-2 and TRBJ1-1; no definite D call. The CDR3 totals 12 residues. Trimming pared 0 bases from V and 11 bases from J, leaving 10 bases between. Germline V gene lookup returns CDR1 SGHTA and CDR2 FQGNSA. Written as DNA, the CDR3 is TGTGCCAGCAGCTTAGCGCCGGGTAGGGCTTTCTTT. This sequence encodes CASSLAPGRAFF.

The chain employs TRBV14 and TRBJ1-2; a weak D match, TRBD1 (5 bases). Germline CDR1 and CDR2: SGHDN and FVKESK. The V end lost 4 bases, the J end lost 4 bases, and 25 bases lay between the germline ends. The CDR3 consists of 18 residues. The DNA of the CDR3 is TGTGCCAGCAGCCCACCTGGAGTCGGAGGCGGGCAGGGCTATGGCTACACCTTC. Its protein is CASSPPGVGGGQGYGYTF.

The chain employs TRBV28 and TRBJ2-1; 7 nucleotides match TRBD1. CDR1 is MDHEN, CDR2 SYDVKM, per germline. The CDR3 covers 14 residues. The ends lost 8 bases at V and 7 bases at J; junction bases unmatched: 11. This chain's CDR3 is CASGEGAHRNEQFF. The DNA of the CDR3 is TGTGCCAGCGGCGAGGGGGCGCATAGGAATGAGCAGTTCTTC.

The gene calls are TRBV19 and TRBJ1-5; weak D call: TRBD1 (5 bases). The CDR3 sequence is 14 residues long. V dropped 3 bases and J dropped 3 bases, with 9 bases sitting between them. The V gene's germline CDR1 is LNHDA and CDR2 SQIVND (reference sequence). The DNA for the CDR3 is TGTGCCAGTAGTATGGGGGATTACAATCAGCCCCAGCATTTT. Translating gives CASSMGDYNQPQHF.

This chain joins TRBV6-5 and TRBJ2-1; D unclear. CDR1 MNHEY and CDR2 SVGAGI come from the germline V gene. The CDR3 loop spans 15 amino acids. Trimming cost V 6 bases and J 4 bases, with 16 bases left between them. The CDR3 loop is CASRQKALTYNEQFF. The CDR3, as DNA: TGTGCCAGCAGGCAGAAGGCCTTAACATACAATGAGCAGTTCTTC.

The V gene is TRBV7-9, the J gene TRBJ2-1, with 12 bases that match TRBD2. J gave up 7 bases and V 5 bases, and 6 bases lay outside the gene matches. Germline CDR1 reads SEHNR; CDR2 reads FQNEAQ (reference sequence). The CDR3 consists of 15 residues. This CDR3 reads CASSLTGTSGNEQFF. CDR3 in DNA: TGTGCCAGCAGCCTTACCGGGACTAGCGGGAATGAGCAGTTCTTC.

The chain has TRBV28 and TRBJ2-7; the match to TRBD1 covers 7 bases. Losses at the gene ends were 3 bases for V and 4 bases for J; bases not matched to a gene: 6. The CDR3 spans 14 residues. Per the germline V gene, CDR1 is MDHEN and CDR2 is SYDVKM. The CDR3, as DNA: TGTGCCAGCAGTTTGGGTCTGGGACAGTACGAGCAGTACTTC. Its translation: CASSLGLGQYEQYF. Full variable domain (rest looked up from reference TRBV28 and TRBJ2-7): DVKVTQSSRYLVKRTGEKVFLECVQDMDHENMFWYRQDPGLGLRLIYFSYDVKMKEKGDIPEGYSVSREKKERFSLILESASTNQTSMYLCASSLGLGQYEQYFGPGTRLTVT.

The CDR3 reads CASIDRVGAHNQPQHF. CDR3 nucleotides: TGTGCCAGCATCGACAGGGTAGGCGCCCACAATCAGCCCCAGCATTTT. This sequence joins TRBV21-1 and TRBJ1-5; the table calls TRBD1, which could not be checked here. TRBV21-1 is noted as a pseudogene. CDR3 length equals 16 residues.

V and J are TRBV7-9 and TRBJ2-7, with 7 bases fitting TRBD1. This CDR3 spans 14 amino acids. V was pared by 4 bases and J by 2 bases, with 5 bases of the junction left unmatched. CDR1 SEHNR and CDR2 FQNEAQ come from the germline V gene (reference sequence). The CDR3 reads CASSSGQYPYEQYF. The CDR3 DNA follows: TGTGCCAGCAGCTCGGGACAGTATCCCTACGAGCAGTACTTC.

The rearrangement uses TRBV30 and TRBJ1-1; TRBD1 matches at 7 bases. Unmatched junction bases numbered 9, after V lost 1 base and J lost 4 bases. Germline V gene lookup returns CDR1 GTSNPN and CDR2 SVGIG (reference sequence). The CDR3 extends over 15 amino acids. The DNA for the CDR3 is TGTGCCTGGAGTGCCAGACAGGGAGGGAGCACTGAAGCTTTCTTT. Protein: CAWSARQGGSTEAFF.

The CDR3 nucleotides are TGTGCCAGCAATCGAGACGGACCCTACGAGCAGTACTTC. Translation: CASNRDGPYEQYF. The rearrangement links TRBV6-1 to TRBJ2-7; the D is unclear. The CDR3 has 13 residues. Looked up from germline, CDR1 is MNHNS and CDR2 is SASEGT. V was shortened by 7 bases and J by 2 bases, with 12 bases between the two germline ends.